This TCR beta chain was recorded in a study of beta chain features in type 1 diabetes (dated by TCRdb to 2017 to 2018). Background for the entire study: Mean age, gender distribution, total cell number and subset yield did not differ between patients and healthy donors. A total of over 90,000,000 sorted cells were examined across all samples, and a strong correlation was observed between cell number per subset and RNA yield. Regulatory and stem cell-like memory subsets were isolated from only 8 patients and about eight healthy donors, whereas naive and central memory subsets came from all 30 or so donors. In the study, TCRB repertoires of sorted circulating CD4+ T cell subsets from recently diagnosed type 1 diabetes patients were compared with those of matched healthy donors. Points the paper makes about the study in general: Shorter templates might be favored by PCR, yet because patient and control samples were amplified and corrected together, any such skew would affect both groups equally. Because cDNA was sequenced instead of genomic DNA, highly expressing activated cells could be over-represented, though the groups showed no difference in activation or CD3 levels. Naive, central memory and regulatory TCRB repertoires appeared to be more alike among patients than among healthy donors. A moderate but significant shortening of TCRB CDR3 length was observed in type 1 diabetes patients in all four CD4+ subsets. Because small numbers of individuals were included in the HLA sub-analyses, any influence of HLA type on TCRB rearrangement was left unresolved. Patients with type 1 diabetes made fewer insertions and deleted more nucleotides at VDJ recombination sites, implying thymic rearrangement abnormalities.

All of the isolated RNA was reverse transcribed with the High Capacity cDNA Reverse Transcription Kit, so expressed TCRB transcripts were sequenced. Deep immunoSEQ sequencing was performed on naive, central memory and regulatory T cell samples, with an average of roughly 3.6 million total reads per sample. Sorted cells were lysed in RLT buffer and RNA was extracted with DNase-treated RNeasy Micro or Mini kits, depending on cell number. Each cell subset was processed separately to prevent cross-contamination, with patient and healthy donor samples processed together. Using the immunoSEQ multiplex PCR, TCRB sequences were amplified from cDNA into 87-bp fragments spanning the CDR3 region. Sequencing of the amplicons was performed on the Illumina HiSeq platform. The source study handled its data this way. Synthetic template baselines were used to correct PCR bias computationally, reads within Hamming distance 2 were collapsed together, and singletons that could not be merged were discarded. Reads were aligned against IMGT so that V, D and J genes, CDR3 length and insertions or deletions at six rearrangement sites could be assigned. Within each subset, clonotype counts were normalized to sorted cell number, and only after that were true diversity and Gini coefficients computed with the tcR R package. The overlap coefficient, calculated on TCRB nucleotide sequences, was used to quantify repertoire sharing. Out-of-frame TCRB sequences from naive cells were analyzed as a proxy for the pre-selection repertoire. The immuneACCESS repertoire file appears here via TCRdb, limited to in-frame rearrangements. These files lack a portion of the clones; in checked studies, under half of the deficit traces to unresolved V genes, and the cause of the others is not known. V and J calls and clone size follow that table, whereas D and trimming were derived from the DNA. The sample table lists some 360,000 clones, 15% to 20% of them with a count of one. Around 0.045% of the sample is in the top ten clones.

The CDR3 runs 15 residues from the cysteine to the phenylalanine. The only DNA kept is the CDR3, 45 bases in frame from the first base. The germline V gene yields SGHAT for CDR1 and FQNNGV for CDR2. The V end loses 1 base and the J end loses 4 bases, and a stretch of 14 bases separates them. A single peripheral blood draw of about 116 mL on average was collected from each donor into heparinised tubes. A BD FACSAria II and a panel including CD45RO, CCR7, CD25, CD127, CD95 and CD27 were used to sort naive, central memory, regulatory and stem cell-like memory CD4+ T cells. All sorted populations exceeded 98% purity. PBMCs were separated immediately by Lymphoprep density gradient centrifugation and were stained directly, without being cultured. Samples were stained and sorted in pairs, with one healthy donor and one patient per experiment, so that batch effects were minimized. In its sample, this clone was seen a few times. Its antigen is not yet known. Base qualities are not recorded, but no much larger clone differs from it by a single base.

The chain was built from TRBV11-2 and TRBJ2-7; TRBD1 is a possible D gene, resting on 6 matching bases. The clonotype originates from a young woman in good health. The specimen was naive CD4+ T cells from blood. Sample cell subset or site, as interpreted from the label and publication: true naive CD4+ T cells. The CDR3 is CASSLVQGSSYEQYF. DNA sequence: TGTGCCAGCAGCTTAGTTCAGGGGTCCTCGTACGAGCAGTACTTC.